This section outlines one T cell receptor (beta chain) sequence together with its context. The antigen it recognizes is unknown. No base quality information exists; no much larger clone differs at one position. Between the V and J ends, shortened by 1 base and 8 bases respectively, the junction contains 9 bases. CDR1 and CDR2 are read off the germline V gene as SQVTM and ANQGSEA. The CDR3 holds 12 amino acids from the cysteine to the phenylalanine. Only the CDR3 DNA stays, 36 bases, in frame from base 1. The entry originates in a study of shared clonotypes between healthy human individuals (dated by TCRdb to the early 2020s). For the study in its entirety: Three men and two women, aged 18 to 49 years, made up the cohort. To increase sequencing depth and limit assay-specific biases, TCR repertoire library preparation and sequencing were carried out by different laboratories using diverse techniques. For each donor, CD4 naive and CD4 memory were each run on three plates, CD8 naive on two plates, and CD8 memory on one plate. Each donor's leukapheresis produced roughly between roughly 0.9 and 9 billion PBMCs. The study deeply sequenced blood TCR repertoires of roughly five healthy adults to estimate repertoire size and the extent of clonotype sharing between individuals.

Using the deep immunoSEQ assay, TCR CDR3 regions were amplified from genomic DNA by multiplex PCR. For each cell subset, the extracted genomic DNA was distributed evenly across all wells of several immunoSEQ 96-well plates, and each plate served as one replicate. For sorted subsets, around 200 ng genomic DNA, equal to 25,000 to 35,000 T cell genomes, was loaded into each replicate PCR. Purified libraries were measured with a Qubit 3.0 fluorometer, size-checked on a Bioanalyzer 2100, and measured again with the KAPA Library Quantification kit. Every immunoSEQ 96-well plate was sequenced on a separate single-read 150-cycle Illumina NextSeq 550 flow cell. The study's own analysis went as follows. Because the immunoSEQ output included only junctional sequences and no quality scores, the filtering could not be the same as the filtering used for full-length reads. Sequences were annotated with PyIR, a Python wrapper for IgBLAST v1.9, and V/J genes and CDR3 were assigned using IMGT germline references. Reads were removed for weak V/J assignments (E-value above 1e-6), missing CDR3, stop codons, out-of-frame junctions, or ambiguous translated residues. V3J clonotypes were defined as sequences sharing an identical inferred V gene, J gene, and CDR3 amino acid sequence. Percentage overlap between repertoires was computed as shared unique clonotypes divided by the size of the smaller repertoire. Three approaches were used to assess repertoire richness: RTK rarefaction, the Chao1 estimator, and Recon v2.1 estimates of unobserved clonotypes. Generation probabilities were computed with OLGA for all TCRbeta clonotypes obtained by the gDNA method from four donors. Imported from immuneACCESS, the table was reduced by TCRdb to in-frame sequences with V and J called. These copies leave out some clones; in studies compared against another copy, an unresolved V gene accounts for under half, and the cause of the remainder is not known. That table gives V, J and clone size, and the DNA gave D and trimming. The sample includes 1.6 million or so clones, with 98% observed a single time. Approximately 0.4% of the sample comes from the top ten.

Broader findings and caveats from the paper: The genetic and exposure-history diversity represented was limited by the small number of donors. Larger estimated clonotype richness was generally found for naive subsets than for memory subsets. Incomplete sequencing was indicated by rarefaction of sorted-subset datasets, despite the large sequencing depth. Higher generation probabilities were observed for clonotypes shared by all four sorted-subset donors than for non-shared clonotypes. About 5% of naive CD4, 3.5% of naive CD8, around 2.3% of memory CD4, and approximately 0.4% of memory CD8 clonotypes were shared across several donors. Pairwise subsampling led to the expectation that sequencing depth would affect the degree of clonotype sharing among donors. Sampling was restricted to blood, and TCR repertoires in tissues likely differ from the TCR repertoires found in blood.

The donors were healthy, HIV-negative adults who had no recently reported acute infections or vaccinations. Only Caucasian adults living in Nashville, Tennessee, USA were represented among the donors. Magnetic negative selection was used to enrich CD4+ T cells, after which naive cells were positively selected on CD45RA and the negative fraction became the memory subset. Blood was obtained by leukapheresis, after which PBMCs were separated by Ficoll-Histopaque density gradient centrifugation and cryopreserved in liquid nitrogen vapor phase. Analytical flow cytometry was used to check the purity and quantity of each magnetically sorted T cell population. From each sorted fraction, genomic DNA was isolated and quantified by UV absorbance on a Nanodrop 2000c.

The specimen sequenced was naive CD4+ T cells sorted from blood. According to the study, the label for this sample's cell subset or site signals: CD45RA+ positively selected. The TCR was taken from a man aged 25 to 40 in good health. The chain is encoded by TRBV29-1 joined to TRBJ2-1; too little of a D gene remains to name it. The encoded CDR3 is CSVEVQFDEQFF. The DNA sequence is as follows: TGCAGCGTTGAAGTTCAGTTCGATGAGCAGTTCTTC.